The sequence of this TCR beta chain was determined in a study of shared clonotypes between healthy human individuals. Method: immunoSEQ multiplex PCR; TCRdb's copy keeps in-frame clones and lacks some. The repertoire holds some 1 million clones, with around 76% as singletons. This clone was found a few times. The CDR3 loop spans 13 amino acids. Trimming took 0 bases from V and 13 from J, leaving 13 bases between them. Germline V lookup: CDR1 ENHRY, CDR2 SYGVKD. This sequence was found in a man between 18 and 35 years old in good health. Sequencing was done on a sample of memory CD4+ T cells sorted from blood. Noted subset: CD45RA-negative fraction. The chain uses TRBV10-3 and TRBJ2-1, with D perhaps matching TRBD2 (6 bases). The CDR3: CAISESASEPQFF. CDR3 coding DNA: TGTGCCATCAGTGAGTCGGCTAGCGAGCCCCAGTTCTTC.